These 28 T cell receptor beta chains originate from one sample sequenced in a study of blood T cell repertoires in COVID-19. TCRdb's copy holds only in-frame clones and misses some; the assay was immunoSEQ multiplex PCR. The table includes over 200,000 clones, around nine tenths detected once. Sequences were obtained from peripheral blood. The source is a woman in her sixties with acute or convalescent COVID-19.

The CDR3: CASRSDRVGEQFF. The CDR3 bases are TGTGCCAGCAGATCCGACAGGGTTGGCGAGCAGTTCTTC. The rearrangement uses TRBV6-4 and TRBJ2-1; 7 nucleotides agree with TRBD1. The germline V gene has CDR1 MRHNA and CDR2 SNTAGT. Trimming took 6 bases from V and 10 from J; bases not matched to a gene: 9. CDR3 length: 13 residues.

This chain uses TRBV6-4 with TRBJ1-2, with D perhaps matching TRBD1 (5 bases). The V end was cut by 8 bases, the J end by 5 bases, with 18 bases between. CDR1 is MRHNA and CDR2 is SNTAGT in the germline V gene. There are 14 residues in the CDR3. CDR3 in amino acids: CASSPRGSSYGYTF. In DNA, the CDR3 is TGTGCCAGCTCCCCGCGGGGGAGCTCTTATGGCTACACCTTC.

This clone occurred once. The V gene is TRBV7-2, the J gene TRBJ2-5, with D perhaps matching TRBD1 (6 bases). Looked up from germline, CDR1 is SGHTA and CDR2 is FQGNSA. V was clipped by 6 bases and J by 3 bases, with 14 bases between them. This CDR3 is 14 amino acids long. The CDR3 is CASRTWGREETQYF. In DNA form, the CDR3 reads TGTGCCAGCAGGACATGGGGGCGGGAAGAGACCCAGTACTTC.

The rearrangement joins TRBV21-1 to TRBJ1-2; TRBD1, the table's D call, was not compared with the DNA. TRBV21-1 is a listed pseudogene. This CDR3 contains 20 residues. The CDR3 spells CASSPRREDRGATPTYGYTF. CDR3 nucleotides: TGTGCCAGCAGCCCTCGACGGGAAGACAGGGGAGCGACTCCGACCTATGGCTACACCTTC.

This rearrangement joins TRBV7-2 to TRBJ1-1, with D perhaps matching TRBD1 (5 bases). The CDR3 spans 14 residues. CDR1 is SGHTA and CDR2 is FQGNSA in the germline V gene. V gave up 5 bases and J gave up 8 bases, with 18 bases separating them. DNA of the CDR3: TGTGCCAGCAGCGCACAGGTGGGCGGCCGAGAAGCTTTCTTT. This translates into CASSAQVGGREAFF. Combining the CDR3 with reference TRBV7-2 and TRBJ1-1 gives the whole variable domain GAGVSQSPSNKVTEKGKDVELRCDPISGHTALYWYRQSLGQGLEFLIYFQGNSAPDKSGLPSDRFSAERTGGSVSTLTIQRTQQEDSAVYLCASSAQVGGREAFFGQGTRLTVV.

The rearrangement links TRBV21-1 to TRBJ2-1; the table gives TRBD2 as D, unverified against the DNA. TRBV21-1 is designated a pseudogene. The CDR3 totals 14 residues. CDR3 sequence reads: CASSRRREGNEQFF. The CDR3, as DNA: TGTGCCAGCAGCAGACGAAGAGAGGGCAATGAGCAGTTCTTC.

The chain recombines TRBV7-9 with TRBJ2-1; D perhaps matches TRBD1 (6 bases). The CDR3 totals 15 residues. Trimming removed 5 bases at V and 2 bases at J, with 13 bases between. CDR1 SEHNR and CDR2 FQNEAQ come from the germline V gene (reference sequence). CDR3 loop: CASSPGDTPYNEQFF. DNA for the CDR3: TGTGCCAGCAGCCCAGGGGACACCCCCTACAATGAGCAGTTCTTC.

This rearrangement joins TRBV14 to TRBJ2-1; 9 bases are shared with TRBD1. Germline V lookup: CDR1 SGHDN, CDR2 FVKESK. The CDR3 totals 17 residues. J gave up 4 bases and V 0 bases, and 7 bases lay outside the gene matches. This CDR3 reads CASSQEFKTGGYNEQFF. In DNA form, the CDR3 reads TGTGCCAGCAGCCAAGAATTTAAGACAGGGGGATACAATGAGCAGTTCTTC.

The genes are TRBV7-8 and TRBJ2-7; 8 bases agree with TRBD1. This CDR3 spans 15 amino acids. Per the germline V gene, CDR1 is SGHVS and CDR2 is FQNEAQ. Losses at the gene ends were 3 bases for V and 0 bases for J; bases not matched to a gene: 4. CDR3 bases: TGTGCCAGCAGCTTGGTACAGGGGGGCTCCTACGAGCAGTACTTC. Protein sequence: CASSLVQGGSYEQYF.

CDR3: CASSADPGAGDTQYF. The CDR3 DNA follows: TGTGCCAGCAGCGCTGACCCAGGTGCGGGAGATACGCAGTATTTT. The V gene is TRBV5-4, the J gene TRBJ2-3; D is perhaps TRBD2 (5 bases). The CDR3 covers 15 residues. V was clipped by 4 bases and J by 5 bases, with 17 bases between them. Germline CDR1 is SGHNT and CDR2 is YYREEE (reference sequence). Looking up the rest from reference TRBV5-4 and TRBJ2-3 gives the full variable domain: ETGVTQSPTHLIKTRGQQVTLRCSSQSGHNTVSWYQQALGQGPQFIFQYYREEENGRGNFPPRFSGLQFPNYSSELNVNALELDDSALYLCASSADPGAGDTQYFGPGTRLTVL.

The rearrangement joins TRBV4-1 to TRBJ2-7, with D maybe TRBD1 (6 bases). Looked up from germline, CDR1 is MGHRA and CDR2 is YSYEKL. V lost 0 bases, J lost 3 bases, and 12 bases lay in between. The CDR3 sequence is 15 residues long. The CDR3 DNA sequence: TGCGCCAGCAGCCAAGAAGGCAGGGGAAACTACGAGCAGTACTTC. Amino acids: CASSQEGRGNYEQYF.

The J gene is TRBJ1-6, the V gene TRBV19; 11 bases align to TRBD1. CDR3 size: 14 residues. After removal of 5 bases from V and 8 bases from J, the junction contained 2 bases not matched to a gene. Germline values: CDR1 LNHDA, CDR2 SQIVND (reference sequence). CDR3 sequence reads: CASSPDRGHSPLHF. CDR3 DNA: TGTGCCAGTAGTCCGGACAGGGGGCATTCACCCCTCCACTTT.

CDR3 in DNA: TGTGCCAGCAGCTTAGTTCTACAGGGAGGGCAAGAGACCCAGTACTTC. Encoded protein: CASSLVLQGGQETQYF. The V call is TRBV11-3, the J call TRBJ2-5; tentatively, D is TRBD2 (7 bases). Trimming took 1 base from V and 2 from J, leaving 14 bases between them. Germline V CDR1 and CDR2: SGHNT, YENEEA. There are 16 residues in the CDR3.

The genes are TRBV27 and TRBJ1-5; a weak D match, TRBD1 (5 bases). The CDR3 sequence is 15 residues long. Trimming cost V 6 bases and J 2 bases, with 14 bases left between them. Germline-derived CDR1 and CDR2 are MNHEY and SMNVEV (reference sequence). The CDR3: CASRSFGGGNQPQHF. The CDR3 DNA is TGTGCCAGCAGGTCCTTCGGGGGTGGCAATCAGCCCCAGCATTTT.

The V call is TRBV4-2, the J call TRBJ2-1; weak D call: TRBD1 (6 bases). The germline V and J ends were trimmed by 1 base and 1 base, with 14 bases remaining between them. CDR1 and CDR2 (germline): LGHNA, YNFKEQ. The CDR3 length is 17 residues. This CDR3 is CASSQVQGPVSYNEQFF. In nucleotides, the CDR3 is TGTGCCAGCAGCCAAGTTCAGGGGCCCGTTTCCTACAATGAGCAGTTCTTC.

The chain couples TRBV27 to TRBJ2-2, with 7 bases that match TRBD2. J was trimmed by 7 bases and V by 2 bases; bases with no gene match: 16. The CDR3 spans 18 residues. Germline V gene data show CDR1 as MNHEY and CDR2 as SMNVEV (reference sequence). The CDR3 nucleotides are TGTGCCAGCAGTTTACTTGGGGCGGGAGTCGACTACCTCGGGGAGCTGTTTTTT. The encoded protein is CASSLLGAGVDYLGELFF.

This clone was picked up one time. The chain employs TRBV5-1 and TRBJ2-1; 15 nucleotides align to TRBD2. Germline CDR1 SGHRS, CDR2 YFSETQ. With 4 bases clipped from V and 3 bases from J, the junction kept 8 bases outside the gene matches. The CDR3 covers 18 residues. CDR3 nucleotides: TGCGCCAGCAGCCCCGGGACTAGCGGGAGGACCCTCTACAATGAGCAGTTCTTC. Protein sequence: CASSPGTSGRTLYNEQFF.

The genes are TRBV2 and TRBJ2-7; 9 nucleotides agree with TRBD2. CDR1 and CDR2 from the germline V gene are SNHLY and FYNNEI. The V gene end was trimmed by 6 bases and the J gene end by 3 bases; junction bases not matched to a gene: 3. This CDR3 has 13 residues. The CDR3 coding sequence is TGTGCCAGCAGGGAGCGGGAGGTCTACGAGCAGTACTTC. Its protein is CASREREVYEQYF.

The V call is TRBV4-2, the J call TRBJ1-5, with 7 bases identical to TRBD1. J gave up 1 base and V 1 base, and 4 bases lay outside the gene matches. Per the germline V gene, CDR1 is LGHNA and CDR2 is YNFKEQ. CDR3 length: 16 amino acids. CDR3 coding DNA: TGTGCCAGCAGCCAAGTACCAGGGGGAAGCAATCAGCCCCAGCATTTT. It yields the protein CASSQVPGGSNQPQHF.

The chain links TRBV6-1 to TRBJ1-5; the D gene is possibly TRBD1 (5 bases). Trimming pared 0 bases from V and 1 base from J, leaving 10 bases between. This CDR3 has 16 amino acids. The germline CDR1 and CDR2 sequences are MNHNS and SASEGT. In nucleotides, the CDR3 is TGTGCCAGCAGTGAAGCGTTGGGGGGAAGCAATCAGCCCCAGCATTTT. The encoded protein is CASSEALGGSNQPQHF.

The gene calls are TRBV3-1 (or the pseudogene TRBV3-2) and TRBJ2-7, with 14 bases lining up with TRBD2. CDR1 and CDR2 from the germline V gene are LGHDT and YNNKEL (reference sequence). There are 16 residues in the CDR3. Trimming removed 1 base from V and 1 base from J; junction bases left unmatched: 0. CDR3 amino acids: CASSQGLAGGSYEQYF. The CDR3 region has the DNA TGTGCCAGCAGCCAAGGACTAGCGGGGGGGTCCTACGAGCAGTACTTC.

A few counts support this clone. The chain links TRBV11-2 to TRBJ2-5, with D perhaps matching TRBD1 (6 bases). With 4 bases removed from V and 6 bases from J, the gap between germline ends came to 12 bases. This CDR3 comprises 13 residues. The germline V gene encodes CDR1 SGHAT and CDR2 FQNNGV. The CDR3 DNA is TGTGCCAGCAGCTCTACAGGGCCACAGACCCAGTACTTC. This gives the protein CASSSTGPQTQYF.

The V gene is TRBV18, the J gene TRBJ2-7; 7 bases fit TRBD1. Germline CDR1 KGHSH, CDR2 LQKENI. J lost 6 bases, V lost 5 bases, and 7 bases had no gene match. CDR3 size: 13 residues. CDR3 sequence: CASSVQTGLEQYF. The CDR3 DNA sequence: TGTGCCAGCTCAGTACAGACAGGGCTCGAGCAGTACTTC.

This clone was seen just once. This rearrangement joins TRBV18 to TRBJ2-4; TRBD2 matches at 7 bases. With V trimmed by 4 bases and J by 4 bases, 7 bases remained unmatched. CDR1 KGHSH and CDR2 LQKENI come from the germline V gene. The length of the CDR3 is 15 residues. CDR3 protein: CASSLNGGEKNIQYF. The CDR3 nucleotides read TGTGCCAGCTCACTAAATGGGGGGGAAAAAAACATTCAGTACTTC.

The chain couples TRBV7-9 to TRBJ1-2, with D maybe TRBD1 (6 bases). CDR3 size: 15 residues. The V end was cut by 4 bases, the J end by 3 bases, with 15 bases between. Germline CDR1 is SEHNR and CDR2 is FQNEAQ (reference sequence). The CDR3 protein is CASSSPAGADYGYTF. In DNA, the CDR3 is TGTGCCAGCAGCTCACCCGCGGGGGCTGACTATGGCTACACCTTC.

V gene TRBV18 combines with J gene TRBJ1-1; 8 positions match TRBD1. With 3 bases clipped from V and 4 bases from J, the junction kept 7 bases outside the gene matches. The CDR3 covers 15 residues. In germline, CDR1 is KGHSH, CDR2 LQKENI. The CDR3 nucleotides read TGTGCCAGCTCACCTACAGGGGGAGTGACCACTGAAGCTTTCTTT. Its translation is CASSPTGGVTTEAFF.

The chain carries TRBV2 and TRBJ1-4; possible D gene TRBD1, 5 bases. V lost 2 bases to trimming and J lost 4 bases, with 11 bases between them. This CDR3 is built from 15 residues. Germline values: CDR1 SNHLY, CDR2 FYNNEI. The CDR3 reads CASSENQGYNEKLFF. CDR3 in DNA: TGTGCCAGCAGTGAAAATCAGGGTTATAATGAAAAACTGTTTTTT.

This chain joins TRBV24-1 and TRBJ2-3; a weak D match, TRBD1 (6 bases). V lost 7 bases to trimming and J lost 3 bases, with 22 bases between them. Germline loops: CDR1 KGHDR, CDR2 SFDVKD. The CDR3 sequence is 17 residues long. CDR3 sequence reads: CATSERGRTLITDTQYF. The DNA for the CDR3 is TGTGCCACCAGCGAAAGGGGGAGAACCTTGATAACAGATACGCAGTATTTT.